The following is a T cell receptor beta chain sequence with its context. Per the original data handling: Reference gene primer amplification gave estimated nucleated cell counts. The table came from immunoSEQ multiplex PCR; TCRdb's copy has only in-frame clones and leaves some out. The DNA was the basis for D and trimming; V, J and clone size are from that table. Of around 190,000 clones in the sample, approximately 80% are singletons; the top ten hold approximately 6.9%. The data are from a study of blood T cell repertoires in COVID-19. Study-level background: Sites across the United States, Italy and Spain contributed samples from acute and convalescent COVID-19. T cells, B-cell-depleted T cells, or PBMCs supplied cDNA or gDNA.

With V trimmed by 4 bases and J by 2 bases, 8 bases remained unmatched. This CDR3 is 16 amino acids long. Germline values: CDR1 MGHRA, CDR2 YSYEKL. Sequenced: peripheral blood. The receptor comes from a man in his sixties with acute or convalescent COVID-19. The V and J genes are TRBV4-1 and TRBJ2-1, with 7 bases matching TRBD2. CDR3 residues: CASSPGEGRTYNEQFF. CDR3 DNA sequence: TGCGCCAGCAGCCCGGGGGAGGGGAGAACCTACAATGAGCAGTTCTTC.